One and the same sample provided the 3 T cell receptor beta chains below, sequenced in a study of T cell responses to AZD1222 COVID-19 vaccine. Generated by immunoSEQ multiplex PCR, the TCRdb table keeps only in-frame clones and is missing some. The sample lists about 120,000 clones, about 90% occurring once. Sample: peripheral blood, taken on day 0 of AZD1222 vaccination. These receptors originate from an adult in good health.

The genes are TRBV18 and TRBJ1-2; D possibly corresponds to TRBD1 (5 bases). Germline CDR1 is KGHSH and CDR2 is LQKENI. The CDR3 runs to 15 residues. Trimming stripped 4 bases from V and 3 bases from J, with 15 bases between. The CDR3 DNA reads as TGTGCCAGCTCACGCCCGGGCCGGGGGGACTATGGCTACACCTTC. Protein: CASSRPGRGDYGYTF.

The gene calls are TRBV28 and TRBJ2-4, with 7 nucleotides matching TRBD1. Germline loops: CDR1 MDHEN, CDR2 SYDVKM. V lost 8 bases to trimming and J lost 0 bases; unmatched junction nucleotides: 7. This CDR3 spans 15 amino acids. The DNA of the CDR3 is TGTGCCAGCTTGGGGACAGACCTAGCCAAAAACATTCAGTACTTC. This gives the protein CASLGTDLAKNIQYF.

CDR3 residues: CASSFGKEVSQYF. The CDR3 DNA sequence: TGTGCCAGCAGCTTCGGCAAGGAGGTCTCCCAGTACTTC. The genes are TRBV5-6 and TRBJ2-5, with D maybe TRBD2 (5 bases). Deletions cut 2 bases from V and 9 bases from J, with 14 bases between. Germline CDR1 is SGHDT and CDR2 is YYEEEE. The CDR3 extends over 13 amino acids.